Each of the 20 T cell receptor beta chains below was sequenced from the same sample in a study of tumor and adjacent non-tumor tissue in lung cancer. Three rounds of nested PCR, following a modified ARM-PCR protocol, produced the TCRbeta library. TCRdb called the multiplex PCR reads again in MiXCR, with one record for every CDR3 protein. The table records more than 85,000 distinct CDR3 sequences, approximately 87% of them present only once. The template was RNA from unsorted bulk tissue. Sequenced: lung tumor tissue. The receptors were sampled from a man between 65 and 85 years old with non-small cell lung cancer.

On this clonotype: A much larger clone sits a single nucleotide away, making a read error possible. The chain recombines TRBV30 with TRBJ1-2, with D maybe TRBD1 (6 bases). This CDR3 is built from 11 residues. In germline, CDR1 is GTSNPN, CDR2 SVGIG (reference sequence). In DNA, the CDR3 is TGTGCCTGGGGGGGCCTCTATGGCTACATCTTC. It specifies CAWGGLYGYIF.

This clonotype was detected a few times. The V call is TRBV12-3 or TRBV12-4, the J call TRBJ1-5; no reliable D call. V lost 5 bases and J lost 13, with 24 bases in between. The CDR3 totals 15 residues. DNA of the CDR3: TGTGCCAGCAGTCAATCTGGCGGATACAATCGACCTCAGCATTTT. Translated: CASSQSGGYNRPQHF.

Concerning this clonotype: At one of its ends the junction is not consistent with the germline gene, which may arise from a read error. This rearrangement joins TRBV10-3 to TRBJ1-2; 10 bases match TRBD1. The CDR3 is made up of 14 amino acids. In germline, CDR1 is ENHRY, CDR2 SYGVKD. The DNA for the CDR3 is TGTGCCATCAGGGCGGGACAGGGGAAGGATGGCTACGCCTTC. Protein product: CAIRAGQGKDGYAF.

The chain uses TRBV4-1 and TRBJ2-1; D ambiguous. The CDR3 is 17 amino acids. Trimming removed 8 bases from V and 13 bases from J, with 33 bases in between. The germline gives CDR1 MGHRA, CDR2 YSYEKL. The CDR3 DNA is TGCGCCAGCGGCCTTACCCACTCTGGACCTTTGAGGAAAGAACAGTTCTTC. Protein: CASGLTHSGPLRKEQFF.

A word on this clonotype: One junction end does not reproduce the germline sequence, and a read error may be involved. The J gene is TRBJ2-7, the V gene TRBV20-1; 7 bases line up with TRBD1. The CDR3 has 11 amino acids. Germline V gene lookup returns CDR1 DFQATT and CDR2 SNEGSKA (reference sequence). CDR3 coding DNA: TGCACTGCTGACAGGGCTTACGAGCAGTACTTC. It encodes CTADRAYEQYF.

V is TRBV5-6 and J is TRBJ1-2, with 8 bases lining up with TRBD1. CDR3 length equals 16 residues. J gave up 8 bases and V 4 bases, and 16 bases lay outside the gene matches. Germline CDR1 SGHDT, CDR2 YYEEEE. Here the CDR3 reads CASSDRTGLHHVGYTF. The DNA for the CDR3 is TGTGCCAGCAGCGATCGGACAGGGTTGCATCATGTAGGCTACACCTTC.

The chain is built from TRBV6-2 or TRBV6-3 and TRBJ2-7, with D perhaps assigned TRBD1 or TRBD2 (5 bases each). Germline loops: CDR1 MNHEY, CDR2 SVGEGT. V was cut by 10 bases and J by 2 bases, with 21 bases left in between. The CDR3 length is 15 residues. The CDR3 reads CATSYMGRYPYEQYF. The CDR3 DNA is TGTGCCACGAGTTACATGGGACGGTATCCCTACGAGCAGTACTTC.

A word on this clonotype: A junction boundary mismatches the germline segment, possibly from a read error. The chain has TRBV4-3 and TRBJ2-3, with a possible D match to TRBD2 (7 bases). This CDR3 comprises 23 residues. Germline assignment: CDR1 LGHNA and CDR2 YSLEER. CDR3 nucleotides: TGCGCCAGTAGCCAATGGTTTGGGGGCGGGCTAGTGGGAGGGCGAAATCACACTGATACGCAGTATTTT. It codes for CASSQWFGGGLVGGRNHTDTQYF.

At least ten counts were recorded for this clonotype. The V and J genes are TRBV10-2 and TRBJ1-2, with 9 bases aligning to TRBD1. The V segment lost 5 bases and the J segment 3 bases; nucleotides outside the gene matches: 1. CDR3 length equals 13 residues. Germline V CDR1 and CDR2: WSHSY, SAAADI. The CDR3 nucleotides are TGCGCCAGCAGTAGGACAGGGGACTATGGCTACACCTTC. It translates to CASSRTGDYGYTF.

Points on this clonotype: One junction end does not reproduce the germline sequence, and a read error may be involved. This rearrangement joins TRBV5-4 to TRBJ2-3, with TRBD1 matching 9 bases. Germline V gene data show CDR1 as SGHNT and CDR2 as YYREEE (reference sequence). The CDR3 length is 14 residues. CDR3 loop: CTSSFGQGTDTQYF. Here the CDR3 DNA reads TGTACCAGCAGCTTTGGACAGGGGACAGATACGCAGTATTTT.

On this clonotype: The junction shows a germline mismatch at one end, possibly a read error. The chain couples TRBV29-1 to TRBJ2-1; D gene ambiguous. The CDR3 spans 12 residues. In germline, CDR1 is SQVTM, CDR2 ANQGSEA. Written as DNA, the CDR3 is TGCAAAGCAATCGGGCTTTACAATGAGCAATCCTTC. It translates to CKAIGLYNEQSF.

This clonotype was counted between two and nine times. Relative to the germline gene, one junction end is altered; a read error may explain this. The chain recombines TRBV28 with TRBJ2-7; no reliable D call. Germline V gene data show CDR1 as MDHEN and CDR2 as SYDVKM. This CDR3 contains 14 residues. The CDR3 DNA follows: TGTGCCAGCAGTTTGGTTACGTCCGGATACGACCAGTACTTC. Translating gives CASSLVTSGYDQYF.

Comment on this clonotype: Here the CDR3 omits its conserved ending phenylalanine or tryptophan, so a read error is the likely source. V gene TRBV20-1 combines with J gene TRBJ1-1; D is unclear. Germline loops: CDR1 DFQATT, CDR2 SNEGSKA (reference sequence). This CDR3 is built from 13 residues. The CDR3 nucleotides are TGCAGTGCTAGACGCCCCTTGAACAGTGAAGCTTTCTGT. This sequence encodes CSARRPLNSEAFC.

A word on this clonotype: At one end the junction does not follow the germline gene, possibly because of a read error. The DNA of the CDR3 is TGTGCCGGCAGCATGGAAATGGGTTCGATTGAAGCTTTCTTT. The encoded protein is CAGSMEMGSIEAFF. The V and J genes are TRBV5-4 and TRBJ1-1; D not resolved. There are 14 residues in the CDR3. Looked up from germline, CDR1 is SGHNT and CDR2 is YYREEE (reference sequence).

About this clonotype: Since a much larger clone is just one base distant, this may be a read error. This rearrangement joins TRBV20-1 to TRBJ2-5; TRBD1 matches at 11 bases. Trimming at V came to 7 bases and at J to 4 bases, leaving 8 bases not matched to a gene. Germline loops: CDR1 DFQATT, CDR2 SNEGSKA (reference sequence). The CDR3 runs to 14 residues. The CDR3 coding sequence is TGCAGTGTCGAAGGACAGGGGGCTGGAGAGACCCAGTACTTC. It specifies CSVEGQGAGETQYF.

On this clonotype: A read error is likely, as this CDR3 ends without the conserved phenylalanine or tryptophan. This chain links TRBV6-6 with TRBJ2-7, with D hard to call. CDR1 is MNHNY, CDR2 SVGAGI, per germline (reference sequence). CDR3 length: 14 residues. The CDR3 nucleotides read TGTGCAAGCAGTTACTCGACGATGACCTACGAGCAGTACATC. Translated: CASSYSTMTYEQYI.

This clonotype was counted at least ten times. This rearrangement joins TRBV6-1 to TRBJ2-3, with D unclear. V was trimmed by 4 bases and J by 3 bases, leaving 8 bases between them. The CDR3 is 13 residues long. CDR1 and CDR2 from the germline V gene are MNHNS and SASEGT. The CDR3 spells CASSAGVTDTQYF. CDR3 sequence (DNA): TGTGCCAGCAGTGCCGGCGTGACAGATACGCAGTATTTT.

The J gene is TRBJ1-5, the V gene TRBV6-2 or TRBV6-3, with D possibly being TRBD1 (5 bases). This CDR3 has 15 residues. Per germline, CDR1 MNHEY and CDR2 SVGEGT. V lost 7 bases to trimming and J lost 6 bases, with 19 bases between them. CDR3 sequence: CASTPGPQVGQPQHF. For the CDR3, the DNA is TGTGCCAGCACCCCGGGGCCTCAAGTGGGTCAGCCCCAGCATTTT.

This clonotype was picked up one time. At one boundary the junction diverges from the germline segment, which might be a read error. The rearrangement links TRBV6-5 to TRBJ2-5, with 8 bases lining up with TRBD2. The CDR3 spans 14 residues. Looked up from germline, CDR1 is MNHEY and CDR2 is SVGAGI. CDR3 in amino acids: CASSRLAGGETQHF. CDR3 sequence (DNA): TGTGCCAGCAGTCGGCTAGCGGGTGGAGAGACCCAGCACTTC.

Comments on this clonotype: One end of the junction fails to match germline, which may point to a read error. The rearrangement links TRBV5-1 to TRBJ2-7; possible D gene TRBD1, 5 bases. This CDR3 spans 17 amino acids. Germline-derived CDR1 and CDR2 are SGHRS and YFSETQ. DNA for the CDR3: TGCGCCAGCAGCCCCCCGAGGACAAGGCCTTTCTCCTACGAGAAGTACTTC. The encoded protein is CASSPPRTRPFSYEKYF.